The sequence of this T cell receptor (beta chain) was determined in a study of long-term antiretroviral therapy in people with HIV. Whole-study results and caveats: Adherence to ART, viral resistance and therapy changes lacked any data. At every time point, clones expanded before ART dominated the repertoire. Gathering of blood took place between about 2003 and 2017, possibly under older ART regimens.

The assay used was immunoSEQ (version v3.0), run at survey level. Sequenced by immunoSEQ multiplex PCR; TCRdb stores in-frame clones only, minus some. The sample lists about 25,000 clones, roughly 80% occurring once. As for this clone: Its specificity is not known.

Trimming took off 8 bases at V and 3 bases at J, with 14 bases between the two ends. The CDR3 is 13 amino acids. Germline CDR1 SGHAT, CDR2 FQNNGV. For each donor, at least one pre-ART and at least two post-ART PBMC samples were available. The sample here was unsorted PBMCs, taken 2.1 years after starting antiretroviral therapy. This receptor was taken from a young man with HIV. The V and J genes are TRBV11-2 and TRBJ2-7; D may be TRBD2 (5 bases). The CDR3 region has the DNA TGTGCCAGCGCCAGTCTGGGGAGCTACGAGCAGTACTTC. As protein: CASASLGSYEQYF. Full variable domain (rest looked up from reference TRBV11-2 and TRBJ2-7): EAGVAQSPRYKIIEKRQSVAFWCNPISGHATLYWYQQILGQGPKLLIQFQNNGVVDDSQLPKDRFSAERLKGVDSTLKIQPAKLEDSAVYLCASASLGSYEQYFGPGTRLTVT.